The 17 T cell receptor beta chains reported below all come from one sample, sequenced in a study of liver allograft versus peripheral blood T cells. Study overall: Comparing T cell receptor repertoires in transplanted livers with those in recipients' peripheral blood was part of the design.

TCRdb reanalysed the reads using MiXCR and keeps one entry per CDR3 protein. The sample shows approximately 13,000 distinct CDR3 sequences, 20% to 25% of them seen only once. These receptor sequences come from a human patient who had a liver transplant. A share of the T cells may be of graft donor origin.

This clonotype was detected ten times or more. The chain has TRBV19 and TRBJ2-6; a possible D gene is TRBD1 (5 bases). The CDR3 sequence is 15 residues long. Trimming left V 5 bases short and J 4 bases short, with 12 bases between. Germline V gives CDR1 LNHDA, CDR2 SQIVND (reference sequence). In DNA form, the CDR3 reads TGTGCCAGTAGTCCCCAGGGATCCGGGGCCAACGTCCTGACTTTC. The encoded protein is CASSPQGSGANVLTF.

This clonotype is labeled as medium-sized. The DNA for the CDR3 is TGTGCCAGCAACCAACAGGGGGCTGGGAACACTGAAGCTTTCTTT. Amino acids: CASNQQGAGNTEAFF. The gene calls are TRBV6-1 and TRBJ1-1; 9 nucleotides agree with TRBD1. After removal of 7 bases from V and 1 base from J, the junction contained 7 bases not matched to a gene. This CDR3 has 15 residues. Germline CDR1 and CDR2: MNHNS and SASEGT.

This clonotype was observed many times. CDR3 region: CATSDGQGTGNEQFF. The CDR3 nucleotides read TGTGCCACCAGTGACGGACAGGGTACAGGGAATGAGCAGTTCTTC. The chain joins TRBV24-1 to TRBJ2-1, with 8 bases that match TRBD1. Losses at the gene ends were 4 bases for V and 7 bases for J; bases not matched to a gene: 8. CDR3 size: 15 residues. CDR1 KGHDR and CDR2 SFDVKD come from the germline V gene.

This clonotype was picked up many times. The rearrangement uses TRBV19 and TRBJ1-2; 7 bases fit TRBD1. V gave up 5 bases and J gave up 0 bases; unmatched junction bases: 9. Germline lookup yields CDR1 LNHDA and CDR2 SQIVND (reference sequence). The CDR3 is made up of 16 amino acids. Written as DNA, the CDR3 is TGTGCCAGTAGTTTTGGGGCGGGACAGACTAACTATGGCTACACCTTC. Its translation is CASSFGAGQTNYGYTF. The full variable domain, completed using reference TRBV19 and TRBJ1-2, is DGGITQSPKYLFRKEGQNVTLSCEQNLNHDAMYWYRQDPGQGLRLIYYSQIVNDFQKGDIAEGYSVSREKKESFPLTVTSAQKNPTAFYLCASSFGAGQTNYGYTFGSGTRLTVV.

The V call is TRBV14, the J call TRBJ2-7, with TRBD1 matching 11 bases. There are 16 residues in the CDR3. Germline V gene data show CDR1 as SGHDN and CDR2 as FVKESK. With V trimmed by 0 bases and J by 3 bases, 4 bases remained unmatched. CDR3 amino acids: CASSQDLGTGGYEQYF. In DNA, the CDR3 is TGTGCCAGCAGCCAAGATTTGGGGACAGGGGGCTACGAGCAGTACTTC.

The rearrangement joins TRBV30 to TRBJ1-2; a weak D match, TRBD1 (5 bases). The V end lost 5 bases, the J end lost 1 base, and 11 bases lay between the germline ends. This CDR3 is built from 13 residues. Germline V lookup: CDR1 GTSNPN, CDR2 SVGIG (reference sequence). CDR3 loop: CAWGSRVNYGYTF. DNA of the CDR3: TGTGCCTGGGGCTCCAGGGTTAACTATGGCTACACCTTC.

By sample fraction, this clonotype is medium-sized (0.01 to 0.1%). CDR3 nucleotide sequence: TGTGCCAGCTCACCGGGACACCACTCTGGAAACACCATATATTTT. This gives the protein CASSPGHHSGNTIYF. The chain has TRBV18 and TRBJ1-3; a weak D match, TRBD1 (6 bases). V dropped 3 bases and J dropped 0 bases, with 9 bases sitting between them. Germline values: CDR1 KGHSH, CDR2 LQKENI. The CDR3 loop spans 15 amino acids.

The chain recombines TRBV5-6 with TRBJ1-2; D is unclear. Deletions cut 0 bases from V and 8 bases from J, with 8 bases between. The CDR3 has 12 amino acids. Germline CDR1 reads SGHDT; CDR2 reads YYEEEE. In DNA, the CDR3 is TGTGCCAGCAGCTTGGTAGGACGCGGCTACACCTTC. Amino acids: CASSLVGRGYTF.

By sample share, this clonotype is medium-sized. The CDR3 loop reads CASSPSGSQPQHF. Written as DNA, the CDR3 is TGTGCCAGCTCACCCTCAGGGTCTCAGCCCCAGCATTTT. V is TRBV18 and J is TRBJ1-5; weak D call: TRBD1 (5 bases). The germline CDR1 and CDR2 sequences are KGHSH and LQKENI. The V and J ends lost 3 bases and 6 bases respectively, with 9 bases between them. This CDR3 has 13 amino acids.

This clonotype qualifies as medium-sized. The J gene is TRBJ1-2, the V gene TRBV18; a weak D match, TRBD1 (6 bases). This CDR3 has 15 amino acids. With 1 base removed from V and 0 bases from J, the gap between germline ends came to 9 bases. Germline CDR1 reads KGHSH; CDR2 reads LQKENI. The CDR3 bases are TGTGCCAGCTCACCACGGACAGAGCCTAACTATGGCTACACCTTC. Translating gives CASSPRTEPNYGYTF.

This clonotype has more than one count but fewer than ten. The chain is built from TRBV30 and TRBJ1-2, with D perhaps matching TRBD1 (6 bases). Trimming pared 0 bases from V and 4 bases from J, leaving 15 bases between. The germline CDR1 and CDR2 sequences are GTSNPN and SVGIG (reference sequence). This CDR3 is built from 15 residues. The CDR3 region has the DNA TGTGCCTGGAGTGTCGGGGGCTCTCGCAGCTATGGCTACACCTTC. Translated, it gives CAWSVGGSRSYGYTF. Based on the CDR3 plus reference TRBV30 and TRBJ1-2, the full variable domain is SQTIHQWPATLVQPVGSPLSLECTVEGTSNPNLYWYRQAAGRGLQLLFYSVGIGQISSEVPQNLSASRPQDRQFILSSKKLLLSDSGFYLCAWSVGGSRSYGYTFGSGTRLTVV.

This clonotype is labeled medium-sized. The chain joins TRBV6-2 or TRBV6-3 to TRBJ2-7; D possibly corresponds to TRBD2 (6 bases). CDR3 length: 15 amino acids. The V gene's germline CDR1 is MNHEY and CDR2 SVGEGT. Deletions cut 4 bases from V and 4 bases from J, with 17 bases between. The CDR3 is CASSSAFAGRYEQYF. CDR3 DNA: TGTGCCAGCAGTTCCGCTTTCGCGGGGAGGTACGAGCAGTACTTC.

This clonotype was seen ten or more times. The gene calls are TRBV6-6 and TRBJ2-7; 7 bases match TRBD2. The CDR3 is 13 amino acids. In germline, CDR1 is MNHNY, CDR2 SVGAGI (reference sequence). The V segment lost 7 bases and the J segment 1 base; nucleotides outside the gene matches: 4. The chain's CDR3 is CASNGGGSYEQYF. CDR3 sequence (DNA): TGTGCCAGCAATGGCGGGGGTTCCTACGAGCAGTACTTC.

This clonotype has a count of ten or more. V usage is TRBV9 and J usage is TRBJ2-7; either TRBD1 or TRBD2 may fit D (6 bases each). This CDR3 is built from 15 residues. CDR1 and CDR2 from the germline V gene are SGDLS and YYNGEE. Trimming left V 0 bases short and J 5 bases short, with 15 bases between. CDR3 bases: TGTGCCAGCAGCGTAGCGGGGGCATCCTTCCACGAGCAGTACTTC. It is translated as CASSVAGASFHEQYF.

This clonotype was observed many times. This chain links TRBV29-1 with TRBJ2-1; D is unclear. The CDR3 has 11 amino acids. The germline V gene has CDR1 SQVTM and CDR2 ANQGSEA. The germline V and J ends were trimmed by 5 bases and 5 bases, with 7 bases remaining between them. The CDR3 DNA follows: TGCAGCGTTAAACGGAACAATGAGCAGTTCTTC. Translating it yields CSVKRNNEQFF.

The chain carries TRBV5-4 and TRBJ2-1; a possible D gene is TRBD1 (6 bases). The tail of the sequence fits TRBJ2-7 better, so the J call may be wrong. This CDR3 has 13 amino acids. The germline CDR1 and CDR2 sequences are SGHNT and YYREEE (reference sequence). The CDR3 protein is CASSSVTGNEQYF. The CDR3 bases are TGTGCCAGCAGCTCGGTAACAGGGAACGAGCAGTACTTC.

By proportion, this clonotype is medium-sized. J is TRBJ1-6 and V is TRBV18; a weak D match, TRBD1 (5 bases). The germline V and J ends were trimmed by 2 bases and 8 bases, with 19 bases remaining between them. This CDR3 comprises 17 residues. CDR1 is KGHSH and CDR2 is LQKENI in the germline V gene. The CDR3 DNA reads TGTGCCAGCTCACCATCACTTCTCCAGGGCCGGGATTCACCCCTCCACTTT. It is translated as CASSPSLLQGRDSPLHF.